The clone carrying this TCR beta chain was seen more than once but under ten times. Its antigen is undetermined. RNA, once extracted, was reverse transcribed into cDNA for use as the sequencing template. The protocol was immunoSEQ multiplex PCR, while the TCRdb copy is restricted to in-frame clones and leaves out a portion. This sample has roughly 150,000 clones, with around 57% found just once. V lost 4 bases, J lost 2 bases, and 12 bases lay in between. CDR1 and CDR2 (germline): SNHLY, FYNNEI. The CDR3 extends over 15 amino acids. These data come from a study of CD8+ T cells in alopecia areata. Findings and caveats of the study: The study found TCR sharing across patients less clear than in mice, possibly for HLA reasons. Lesional scalp exceeded normal scalp in clonality, especially in alopecia totalis/universalis.

PBMCs provided sorted CD4+ and CD8+ T cells. Specimen: CD4+ T cells sorted from blood. The clonotype was recovered from a human donor in good health. This chain connects TRBV2 to TRBJ1-5; tentatively, D is TRBD1 (5 bases). The CDR3 DNA reads as TGTGCCAGCAGTGCCCAGGGAATCCGCAATCAGCCCCAGCATTTT. This gives the protein CASSAQGIRNQPQHF.